This is a list of T cell receptor beta chains from one sample in a study of human T cells and chemical hapten exposure. TCRdb re-called the RACE reads with MiXCR, one entry per CDR3 protein. The sample includes around 380,000 distinct CDR3 sequences, nearly 5% of them seen just once. Sequences were derived from whole blood, sampled in connection with sensitization to the hapten diphenylcyclopropenone (DPC). The receptors stem from a woman in her 50s with alopecia areata. Some clones in this sample may be carry-over from other donors' samples. The CDR3 runs from the conserved cysteine through the conserved F or W. A D gene is named only where the DNA matches it firmly. Not every row has a clone size; where given, it reads once, few, many or a size class.

clone_size | cdr3_length | j_call | d_call | v_call | cdr3_aa | cdr3_nt
many | 15 | TRBJ2-1 | TRBD2 | TRBV29-1 | CSVETLAGGANEQFF | TGCAGCGTTGAGACCCTAGCGGGAGGGGCCAATGAGCAGTTCTTC
many | 15 | TRBJ1-3 | - | TRBV12-3/TRBV12-4 | CASSRQVNSGNTIYF | TGTGCCAGCAGTCGACAGGTCAACTCTGGAAACACCATATATTTT
- | 17 | TRBJ2-3 | TRBD2 | TRBV2 | CASSQRGASGSTDTQYF | TGTGCCAGCAGCCAAAGGGGGGCTAGCGGGAGCACAGATACGCAGTATTTT
many | 12 | TRBJ2-3 | - | TRBV6-5 | CASSPGIDTQYF | TGTGCCAGCAGTCCGGGGATAGATACGCAGTATTTT
- | 16 | TRBJ2-3 | - | TRBV12-3/TRBV12-4 | CASRPLEERGTDTQYF | TGTGCCAGCAGGCCCTTGGAGGAGCGGGGCACAGATACGCAGTATTTT
few | 16 | TRBJ2-7 | TRBD1 | TRBV18 | CASSPATGQGSYEQYF | TGTGCCAGCTCACCAGCAACGGGACAGGGGTCCTACGAGCAGTACTTC
- | 18 | TRBJ2-5 | - | TRBV27 | CASSPNRGLAGVHETQYF | TGTGCCAGCTCCCCAAACAGGGGGCTAGCGGGAGTTCATGAGACCCAGTACTTC
few | 14 | TRBJ2-5 | TRBD1 | TRBV28 | CASSLGQGAGAQYF | TGTGCCAGCAGTTTAGGACAGGGCGCTGGGGCCCAGTACTTC
many | 14 | TRBJ2-1 | TRBD2 | TRBV29-1 | CSASLAGALNEQFF | TGCAGCGCCTCGCTAGCGGGAGCTTTGAATGAGCAGTTCTTC
many | 16 | TRBJ2-2 | - | TRBV27 | CASSSIRRGNTGELFF | TGTGCCAGCAGTTCAATCCGCAGGGGAAACACCGGGGAGCTGTTTTTT
few | 10 | TRBJ2-5 | - | TRBV6-6 | CASSSEGQYF | TGTGCCAGCAGCTCGGAGGGCCAGTACTTC
many | 14 | TRBJ1-1 | TRBD1 | TRBV9 | CASSVDGQGREAFF | TGTGCCAGCAGCGTAGATGGACAGGGGAGAGAGGCTTTCTTT
few | 15 | TRBJ2-1 | - | TRBV5-1 | CASSLEGFSYNEQFF | TGCGCCAGCAGCTTGGAAGGGTTCTCCTACAATGAGCAGTTCTTC
few | 15 | TRBJ2-7 | - | TRBV14 | CASSRRGDKTYEQYF | TGTGCCAGCAGCCGCCGGGGGGACAAGACCTACGAGCAGTACTTC
many | 18 | TRBJ2-1 | - | TRBV5-1 | CASSKDPGSASSYNEQFF | TGCGCCAGCAGCAAGGACCCGGGGAGCGCGAGCTCCTACAATGAGCAGTTCTTC
many | 11 | TRBJ2-1 | TRBD2 | TRBV29-1 | CSATSVDEQFF | TGCAGCGCCACTAGCGTCGATGAGCAGTTCTTC
few | 16 | TRBJ1-2 | TRBD1 | TRBV6-5 | CASRAFAVPGTGGDFF | TGTGCCAGCAGGGCGTTCGCTGTCCCCGGGACAGGGGGAGACTTCTTC
- | 14 | TRBJ1-5 | TRBD1 | TRBV11-3 | CASSCGQGRGAQHF | TGTGCCAGCAGCTGCGGACAGGGGAGAGGGGCCCAGCATTTT
many | 15 | TRBJ2-3 | - | TRBV4-2 | CASSQDPASTDTQYF | TGTGCCAGCAGCCAAGATCCGGCTAGCACAGATACGCAGTATTTT
few | 13 | TRBJ2-1 | - | TRBV27 | CASSRVGVDEQFF | TGTGCCAGTTCTCGTGTCGGGGTTGATGAGCAGTTCTTC
few | 16 | TRBJ1-6 | TRBD1 | TRBV7-2 | CASSLAGQGMGSPLHF | TGTGCCAGCAGCTTAGCGGGACAGGGCATGGGTTCACCCCTCCACTTT
many | 13 | TRBJ2-4 | - | TRBV5-1 | CASSLEGENIQYF | TGCGCCAGCAGCTTGGAGGGCGAAAACATTCAGTACTTC
few | 14 | TRBJ1-1 | - | TRBV6-6 | CASSPLDSNTEAFF | TGTGCCAGCAGTCCGCTGGACAGTAACACTGAAGCTTTCTTT
few | 11 | TRBJ1-2 | - | TRBV29-1 | CSVENIYGYTF | TGCAGCGTTGAAAACATCTATGGCTACACCTTC
few | 17 | TRBJ1-1 | TRBD1 | TRBV27 | CASSLWTGSSMNTEAFF | TGTGCCAGCAGTTTATGGACAGGTTCCAGCATGAACACTGAAGCTTTCTTT
few | 16 | TRBJ1-3 | TRBD1 | TRBV6-5 | CASRAPGQGVGNTIYF | TGTGCCAGCAGAGCACCGGGACAGGGAGTGGGAAACACCATATATTTT
few | 15 | TRBJ2-5 | - | TRBV3-1 | CASSQDEKGGETQYF | TGTGCCAGCAGCCAAGATGAGAAGGGGGGAGAGACCCAGTACTTC
- | 12 | TRBJ2-7 | TRBD1 | TRBV12-3/TRBV12-4 | CASRLDRAEQYF | TGTGCCAGCAGGCTCGACAGGGCTGAGCAGTACTTC
many | 14 | TRBJ1-2 | - | TRBV7-6 | CASSNGQFLYGYTF | TGTGCCAGCAGCAACGGACAGTTCCTCTATGGCTACACCTTC
many | 14 | TRBJ2-2 | - | TRBV4-2 | CASSQDSLTGELFF | TGTGCCAGCAGCCAAGATTCCCTCACCGGGGAGCTGTTTTTT
many | 11 | TRBJ2-7 | - | TRBV6-5 | CASSSTWEQYF | TGTGCCAGCAGTTCTACGTGGGAGCAGTACTTC
- | 14 | TRBJ2-2 | - | TRBV6-6 | CASSYRGQAGELFF | TGTGCCAGCAGTTACCGCGGACAAGCCGGGGAGCTGTTTTTT
few | 12 | TRBJ1-2 | - | TRBV28 | CASSIFNYGYTF | TGTGCCAGCAGCATATTCAACTATGGCTACACCTTC
few | 20 | TRBJ2-5 | - | TRBV7-9 | CASSRQRGTRGLGPQETQYF | TGTGCCAGCAGCCGACAACGGGGAACTAGGGGTTTGGGACCCCAAGAGACCCAGTACTTC
many | 13 | TRBJ2-1 | - | TRBV28 | CASSGRSYNEQFF | TGTGCCAGTTCGGGGAGGTCCTACAATGAGCAGTTCTTC
- | 17 | TRBJ2-1 | TRBD2 | TRBV6-6 | CASSSRLAGQSYNEQFF | TGTGCCAGCAGCTCCAGACTAGCGGGGCAATCCTACAATGAGCAGTTCTTC
many | 14 | TRBJ2-7 | TRBD2 | TRBV5-4 | CASSPRTSLDEQYF | TGTGCCAGCAGCCCGCGGACTAGCCTGGACGAGCAGTACTTC
many | 14 | TRBJ2-7 | TRBD1 | TRBV29-1 | CSVARTGSSYEQYF | TGCAGCGTTGCCAGGACAGGGTCTTCCTACGAGCAGTACTTC
few | 14 | TRBJ1-5 | - | TRBV21-1 | CASPPRRGNQPQHF | TGTGCCAGTCCGCCGAGGAGGGGGAATCAGCCCCAGCATTTT
few | 17 | TRBJ1-6 | - | TRBV6-6 | CASSFDREFRGGSPLHF | TGTGCCAGCAGTTTTGACCGGGAGTTTCGTGGTGGTTCACCCCTCCACTTT
many | 15 | TRBJ1-1 | - | TRBV6-2/TRBV6-3 | CASSYIPYPSTEAFF | TGTGCCAGCAGTTACATCCCTTACCCGAGCACTGAAGCTTTCTTT
many | 14 | TRBJ2-5 | - | TRBV14 | CASSQIGGGETQYF | TGTGCCAGCAGCCAAATTGGCGGAGGAGAGACCCAGTACTTC
many | 16 | TRBJ1-2 | - | TRBV6-6 | CATYDWTSPAIYGYTF | TGTGCCACCTATGATTGGACGTCGCCGGCAATCTATGGCTACACCTTC
few | 13 | TRBJ2-7 | - | TRBV20-1 | CSAPFSGESEQYF | TGCAGTGCCCCTTTCTCGGGAGAATCCGAGCAGTACTTC
- | 15 | TRBJ2-3 | - | TRBV12-3/TRBV12-4 | CASIMGGIGADTQYF | TGTGCCAGCATTATGGGAGGAATCGGGGCAGATACGCAGTATTTT
few | 17 | TRBJ1-1 | - | TRBV9 | CASSASGRISVGTEAFF | TGTGCCAGCAGCGCATCAGGGCGGATTTCGGTAGGAACTGAAGCTTTCTTT
many | 15 | TRBJ2-7 | - | TRBV5-1 | CASSPEVVRRSEQYF | TGCGCCAGCAGCCCGGAGGTAGTACGAAGAAGTGAGCAGTACTTC
- | 14 | TRBJ2-7 | TRBD2 | TRBV2 | CASRRTSGRREQYF | TGTGCCAGCAGGCGGACTAGCGGGAGGAGGGAGCAGTACTTC
many | 11 | TRBJ2-7 | - | TRBV29-1 | CSVELGYEQYF | TGCAGCGTTGAATTGGGGTACGAGCAGTACTTC
many | 18 | TRBJ2-4 | - | TRBV28 | CASSLWKQGILAKNIQYF | TGTGCCAGCAGTTTATGGAAACAGGGAATACTAGCCAAAAACATTCAGTACTTC
few | 16 | TRBJ1-2 | - | TRBV27 | CASSPGRALGNYGYTF | TGTGCCAGCAGCCCCGGACGGGCTCTTGGCAACTATGGCTACACCTTC
many | 13 | TRBJ1-5 | - | TRBV6-6 | CASSDADNQPQHF | TGTGCCAGCAGTGACGCGGACAATCAGCCCCAGCATTTT
- | 16 | TRBJ2-7 | - | TRBV28 | CASSSRSADTAYEQYF | TGTGCCAGCAGTTCCCGAAGCGCGGACACAGCCTACGAGCAGTACTTC
many | 13 | TRBJ1-1 | - | TRBV20-1 | CSAPSSASTEAFF | TGCAGTGCTCCGAGCTCGGCCAGCACTGAAGCTTTCTTT
many | 15 | TRBJ1-5 | TRBD1 | TRBV28 | CATQALTGGNQPQHF | TGTGCCACCCAAGCTCTGACAGGGGGAAATCAGCCCCAGCATTTT